This T cell receptor beta chain was captured by sequencing in a study of T-cell memory formation after mild COVID-19. Notes on the study in general: From day 15 to 85, contracting clones were balanced between CD4 and CD8, whereas later expanders leaned toward CD4+. In second-wave clones peaking day 37, SARS-CoV-2 specificity remained unconfirmed. CM and EM subsets held most contracting CD4+ clones; EMRA held CD8+ ones.

Of note for this clonotype: Its specificity is not known.

This CDR3 comprises 13 residues. Germline loops: CDR1 MGHRA, CDR2 YSYEKL. Trimming left V 4 bases short and J 4 bases short, with 11 bases between. TCRdb recomputed calls from the 5' RACE reads with MiXCR, one row per CDR3 protein. This table has around 420,000 distinct CDR3 sequences, 20% to 25% appearing once. V usage is TRBV4-1 and J usage is TRBJ2-7; D not resolved. The sequence was collected from an adult woman who had mild COVID-19 (a few samples of this study predate the infection). Cell type and time point are not known. The sequencing input was PBMCs or a T cell subset sorted from them (not recorded which). CDR3 residues: CASSRLLTYEQYF. In DNA, the CDR3 is TGCGCCAGCAGCCGCCTACTTACGTACGAGCAGTACTTC.